Listed below are T cell receptor beta chains from one sample, sequenced in a study of technical replicates of blood from several donors. TCRdb's copy holds only in-frame clones and misses some; the assay was immunoSEQ multiplex PCR. The sample lists approximately 69,000 clones, approximately 97% occurring once. The sample consisted of T cells isolated from PBMCs. These receptors all come from a human donor in good health. Each CDR3 is given with its conserved first and last residue. D genes are given only for firm matches. Not every row has a clone size; where given, it reads once, few, many or a size class.

j_call | clone_size | v_call | d_call | cdr3_nt | cdr3_aa
TRBJ2-1 | NA | TRBV27 | NA | TGTGCCAGCAGTTTGTACCCGTCGTCCAGCGGAAAGTACAATGAGCAGTTCTTC | CASSLYPSSSGKYNEQFF
TRBJ2-1 | NA | TRBV2 | TRBD2 | TGTGCCAGCAGAGTTCTAGCGGGAGCCGACAATGAGCAGTTCTTC | CASRVLAGADNEQFF
TRBJ1-2 | NA | TRBV30 | NA | TGTGCCTGGAGTCTTCCGGGACTGAATAACTATGGCTACACCTTC | CAWSLPGLNNYGYTF
TRBJ1-5 | NA | TRBV5-6 | NA | TGTGCCAGCAGCCTGTATGGGCTCTTAAGCAATCAGCCCCAGCATTTT | CASSLYGLLSNQPQHF
TRBJ2-1 | once | TRBV28 | TRBD2 | TGTGCCAGTCACTGGGCTAGCGGATCCAATGAGCAGTTCTTC | CASHWASGSNEQFF
TRBJ1-5 | NA | TRBV27 | TRBD1 | TGTGCCAGCAGTTTGATGGGGGGACAGTTCAATCAGCCCCAGCATTTT | CASSLMGGQFNQPQHF
TRBJ1-1 | once | TRBV30 | TRBD1 | TGTGCCTGGAAACAAAGGGGACAGGGGGTCACTGAAGCTTTCTTT | CAWKQRGQGVTEAFF
TRBJ2-7 | NA | TRBV14 | TRBD2 | TGTGCCAGCAGCCAAGATGGACTAGCGGGAGGGGTGTTCTACGAGCAGTACTTC | CASSQDGLAGGVFYEQYF
TRBJ1-5 | NA | TRBV7-2 | NA | TGTGCCAGCAGCTTATGGGGCGCAGGGAATCAGCCCCAGCATTTT | CASSLWGAGNQPQHF
TRBJ1-5 | NA | TRBV6-1 | NA | TGTGCCAGCAGGGCCAGGGGAGGCAATCAGCCCCAGCATTTT | CASRARGGNQPQHF
TRBJ2-7 | once | TRBV7-6 | TRBD2 | TGTGCCAGCAGCTTAGTACTAGCGGGGCCCTCCTACGAGCAGTACTTC | CASSLVLAGPSYEQYF
TRBJ1-2 | NA | TRBV10-1 | NA | TGCGCCAGCGGCCGGGATAGGGACTATGGCTACACCTTC | CASGRDRDYGYTF
TRBJ1-1 | NA | TRBV5-1 | TRBD1 | TGCGCCAGCAGCATTGGGACAGGGGACACTGAAGCTTTCTTT | CASSIGTGDTEAFF
TRBJ2-5 | NA | TRBV29-1 | NA | TGCAGCGTTGAAGAGGGCAGGGGCCAAGAGACCCAGTACTTC | CSVEEGRGQETQYF
TRBJ1-1 | NA | TRBV4-1 | NA | TGCGCCAGCAGCCAAGATCACCGCCCGACAGTCGGGGAAGCTTTCTTT | CASSQDHRPTVGEAFF
TRBJ1-5 | NA | TRBV6-5 | NA | TGTGCCAGCAGTCCCTCCGGGAAAGAGGGTACCCAGCATTTT | CASSPSGKEGTQHF
TRBJ1-1 | NA | TRBV14 | NA | TGTGCCAGCAGCCCCGGGAGGAACACTGAAGCTTTCTTT | CASSPGRNTEAFF
TRBJ2-7 | once | TRBV5-6 | NA | TGTGCCAGCAGCTTGATCAGGGATCGCTACGAGCAGTACTTC | CASSLIRDRYEQYF
TRBJ2-3 | NA | TRBV9 | NA | TGTGCCAGCAGGGGACTCGAGTTCGGCGCAGATACGCAGTATTTT | CASRGLEFGADTQYF
TRBJ2-7 | NA | TRBV5-1 | TRBD2 | TGCGCCAGCAGCGGGGGACTAGCGGAACACTACGAGCAGTACTTC | CASSGGLAEHYEQYF
TRBJ2-3 | once | TRBV29-1 | TRBD2 | TGCAGCGTTGCTGTTAGCGGGGGGTCTAGCACAGATACGCAGTATTTT | CSVAVSGGSSTDTQYF
TRBJ2-2 | NA | TRBV5-4 | NA | TGTGCCAGCAGCCAAAACTTAAAAGAAGCCGGGGAGCTGTTTTTT | CASSQNLKEAGELFF
TRBJ1-3 | NA | TRBV12-5 | TRBD1 | TGTGCTAGTGGTTTGGCTACCCAGGGGGCTGGGTCTGGAAACACCATATATTTT | CASGLATQGAGSGNTIYF
TRBJ1-2 | once | TRBV14 | NA | TGTGCCAGCAGCCAAGTAAGGGGGAATGGCTACACCTTC | CASSQVRGNGYTF
TRBJ2-4 | NA | TRBV4-1 | NA | TGCGCCAGCAGCCAAGATAGTAGGACAAGGGCCATTATAGCCAAAAACATTCAGTACTTC | CASSQDSRTRAIIAKNIQYF
TRBJ2-3 | NA | TRBV11-2 | TRBD2 | TGTGCCAGCAGCCCCCGACTAGCAACAGATACGCAGTATTTT | CASSPRLATDTQYF
TRBJ2-4 | NA | TRBV4-1 | TRBD1 | TGCGCCAGCAGCCAAGATCAATCGGGACAGGGGGCCTGGGGGGCCAAAAACATTCAGTACTTC | CASSQDQSGQGAWGAKNIQYF
TRBJ1-4 | NA | TRBV5-1 | NA | TGCGCCAGCAGCTTCGGTAACAATGAAAAACTGTTTTTT | CASSFGNNEKLFF
TRBJ2-1 | NA | TRBV2 | NA | TGTGCCAGCAGTGGACCGGGACATTTAGTCCATGAGCAGTTCTTC | CASSGPGHLVHEQFF
TRBJ2-7 | NA | TRBV5-4 | NA | TGTGCCAGCAGCCCCGGGACAACAGCCTACGAGCAGTACTTC | CASSPGTTAYEQYF
TRBJ1-2 | NA | TRBV6-5 | TRBD1 | TGTGCCACATCGGGACAGCCGATCTATGGCTACACCTTC | CATSGQPIYGYTF
TRBJ2-7 | NA | TRBV4-1 | NA | TGCGCCAGCAGCCAAGGGGTCTTGGTACAGATTTCCTACGAGCAGTACTTC | CASSQGVLVQISYEQYF
TRBJ2-7 | NA | TRBV6-1 | NA | TGTGCCAGCAGTGTATCAGGGTTCAACTCCTACGAGCAGTACTTC | CASSVSGFNSYEQYF
TRBJ2-7 | NA | TRBV7-9 | TRBD1 | TGTGCCAGCAGCTTAGCGCTACAGGGGGCATCCCACGAGCAGTACTTC | CASSLALQGASHEQYF
TRBJ1-1 | NA | TRBV10-3 | NA | TGTGCCATCAGCGGCCCGCGGAGCACTGAAGCTTTCTTT | CAISGPRSTEAFF
TRBJ2-7 | NA | TRBV27 | NA | TGTGCCAGCAGTTTAGGTGGGGTTGACAGCTCCTACGAGCAGTACTTC | CASSLGGVDSSYEQYF
TRBJ2-3 | NA | TRBV28 | TRBD2 | TGTGCCAGCAGTTGGAGCGGGGGGGCTGCAGATACGCAGTATTTT | CASSWSGGAADTQYF
TRBJ2-7 | NA | TRBV14 | TRBD1 | TGTGCCAGCAGCCATCGAACAGGGGGAACCTACGAGCAGTACTTC | CASSHRTGGTYEQYF
TRBJ2-2 | once | TRBV5-1 | NA | TGCGCCAGCAGCTTGGTCACCAGGGACGGGGAGCTGTTTTTT | CASSLVTRDGELFF
TRBJ2-2 | NA | TRBV5-1 | NA | TGCGCCAGCAGCTTCGGGGGGAACACCGGGGAGCTGTTTTTT | CASSFGGNTGELFF
TRBJ1-5 | NA | TRBV9 | NA | TGTGCTTCGGGGGTGAGCAATCAGCCCCAGCATTTT | CASGVSNQPQHF
TRBJ2-7 | NA | TRBV7-9 | TRBD2 | TGTGCCAGCAGACCACTAGCGGGGGATGTCTACGAGCAGTACTTC | CASRPLAGDVYEQYF
TRBJ2-2 | NA | TRBV27 | TRBD1 | TGTGCCAGCAGTTTATTCACAGGGGTCGGGGAGCTGTTTTTT | CASSLFTGVGELFF
TRBJ2-5 | NA | TRBV29-1 | NA | TGCAGCGCTTTCACCTTACAAACCCTTGCAACAGAGACCCAGTACTTC | CSAFTLQTLATETQYF
TRBJ2-1 | NA | TRBV7-9 | NA | TGTGCCAGCAGCTTACCCCCCGGGACTGACAACAATGAGCAGTTCTTC | CASSLPPGTDNNEQFF
TRBJ1-1 | NA | TRBV4-1 | NA | TGCGCCAGCAGGCTGACATTTCAGGGGAGCACTGAAGCTTTCTTT | CASRLTFQGSTEAFF
TRBJ2-1 | NA | TRBV30 | TRBD1 | TGTGCCTGGAGTGTACTGGGACAGTCCTCCTACAATGAGCAGTTCTTC | CAWSVLGQSSYNEQFF
TRBJ2-3 | NA | TRBV9 | NA | TGTGCCAGCAGCGCTCCCTTCAAGGGGAGCACAGATACGCAGTATTTT | CASSAPFKGSTDTQYF